This T cell receptor beta chain came from a study of cytomegalovirus exposure and HLA in healthy donors. PCR amplification relied on 60 Vbeta primers (plus 13 Jbeta primers). Measured with immunoSEQ multiplex PCR; TCRdb has only the in-frame clones, and not every one. The table includes about 160,000 clones, approximately 76% detected once. The CDR3 is made up of 16 amino acids. Germline V gene lookup returns CDR1 SGDLS and CDR2 YYNGEE. V gave up 3 bases and J gave up 3 bases; unmatched junction bases: 10. This clone was detected only a few times. The antigen is not known. Regarding the study as a whole: In a later analysis, a missense DCLRE1C variant was linked to TCR beta V- and J-gene trimming.

The receptor was derived from a man in his fifties or sixties in good health and CMV-seronegative. This chain links TRBV9 with TRBJ2-3; 7 nucleotides agree with TRBD2. Sequencing was performed on PBMCs. CDR3 amino acids: CASSEGGGSITDTQYF. The CDR3 DNA sequence: TGTGCCAGCAGCGAAGGTGGCGGGAGCATTACAGATACGCAGTATTTT.